Below are 3 T cell receptor beta chains sequenced from a single sample in a study of vaccination and CD4 T cells after COVID-19. Stated time point: late sampling 161 to 241 days after vaccination in a few convalescent patients. Described treatment: approximately nine-day PBMC culture with coronavirus spike peptide pools or control peptides (ViraFEST assay). Sequenced with the Oncomine TCR Beta short-read assay was DNA taken from cultured CD4+ T cells. A single record per CDR3 protein comes from TCRdb applying MiXCR to the PCR reads. Counted here are approximately 20,000 distinct CDR3 sequences, more than 45% occurring once; the ten biggest clones make up about 13%. The antigens of these receptors remain unknown. The source material was CD4+ T cells from blood, cultured in vitro, sampled about 7 months after SARS-CoV-2 vaccination. The receptors derive from a human donor who had recovered from COVID-19.

This clonotype was found a few times. The chain combines TRBV15 with TRBJ2-5, with D perhaps matching TRBD1 (5 bases). Germline CDR1 is LNHNV and CDR2 is YYDKDF (reference sequence). V was pared by 0 bases and J by 2 bases, with 7 bases between. CDR3 length: 14 amino acids. CDR3 region: CATSRDRAQETQYF. The DNA of the CDR3 is TGTGCCACCAGCAGAGACAGGGCGCAAGAGACCCAGTACTTC.

This clonotype was seen a few times. The rearrangement links TRBV10-3 to TRBJ1-2; TRBD1 agrees at 8 bases. J was trimmed by 8 bases and V by 8 bases; bases with no gene match: 7. Germline V gene sequence: CDR1 ENHRY, CDR2 SYGVKD. This CDR3 has 12 residues. DNA for the CDR3: TGTGCCATCGGACAGGGAACTGGCGGCTACACCTTC. Its translation is CAIGQGTGGYTF.

This clonotype was observed a handful of times. The chain is built from TRBV11-2 and TRBJ1-6; no firm D call. The CDR3 is 14 residues long. The germline V gene encodes CDR1 SGHAT and CDR2 FQNNGV. V was trimmed by 3 bases and J by 7 bases, leaving 10 bases between them. CDR3: CASSFRGRNSPLHF. CDR3 DNA sequence: TGTGCCAGCAGCTTTCGAGGAAGGAATTCACCCCTCCACTTT. The full variable domain, its missing parts supplied by reference TRBV11-2 and TRBJ1-6, is EAGVAQSPRYKIIEKRQSVAFWCNPISGHATLYWYQQILGQGPKLLIQFQNNGVVDDSQLPKDRFSAERLKGVDSTLKIQPAKLEDSAVYLCASSFRGRNSPLHFGNGTRLTVT.